This T cell receptor beta chain was recovered during a study of neurological immune-mediated disorders (dated by TCRdb to about 2019). Describing the broader study: Peripheral blood TCR-beta repertoires from patients with HTLV-I-associated myelopathy (HAM/TSP), patients with multiple sclerosis, and healthy controls were compared in the study using UMI-based sequencing. The cohort comprised approximately 67 subjects: roughly 15 HAM/TSP patients, around 34 multiple sclerosis patients and 20 or so healthy controls. To precisely calculate how much the frequency of each individual clone varied, libraries were sequenced in technical triplicate. The 85 to 110 TCR-beta libraries included longitudinal samples, technical triplicates and paired sorted CD4+ and CD8+ T-cell subsets alongside PBMC samples.

V is shortened by 5 bases, J by 3 bases, and the region joining them spans 10 bases. The cysteine opens and the phenylalanine closes a CDR3 of 14 amino acids. The entry retains the CDR3 DNA only, 42 bases that are in frame from base 1. cDNA was synthesized by template-switch 5'RACE using a primer carrying a 10-nucleotide random unique molecular identifier by which each TCR transcript was tagged. Every sequencing run covered 15-18 subjects and yielded more than 160 million TCR-beta sequences. The RNeasy kit was used for extraction of total RNA. The KAPA Real-time Library Amplification kit was used to amplify TCR-beta VDJ regions with primers targeting the TCR constant region and the 5'RACE anchor. Sample indexes and Illumina adaptors were added in a first PCR, after which library yield was increased in a second PCR. After Ampure bead purification, the TCR product of roughly 650 bp was size-selected on a 2% E-gel SizeSelection system. Library quality was checked on a Bioanalyzer, concentration was measured with Qubit, and libraries were quantified with the Kapa Library Quantification kit before pooling. Paired-end 2 x 150 bp sequencing of the libraries was performed on an Illumina HiSeq 2500. To increase sequence diversity, roughly 24-31% phiX was spiked into each library pool. In the paper's pipeline: Quality-filtered reads were processed with the UMI-based MiGEC pipeline, and over 75% of raw TCR sequences were removed by the MiGEC pipeline during error correction. IMGT germline references were used for alignment of VDJ genes, and clonotypes were defined by a unique CDR3 amino acid sequence together with V-J genes. Clonal expansion, Shannon diversity, and CDR3 relatedness (CalcPairwiseDistances, ClusterSamples) were evaluated with VDJtools, and phylogenetic trees were built with CLCbio workbench. Expanded clones were defined as having at least 8 unique UMIs, based on coefficient-of-variation modelling across technical triplicates. Starting from the raw public reads, TCRdb applied fastp trimming at Q25, assembled clones with MiXCR and retained in-frame beta chains. Every distinct CDR3 protein forms one entry, paired with its most common genes and DNA. These V and J calls rely on TCRdb rather than the paper's analysis. Across this sample there are around 30,000 distinct CDR3 sequences, with about 15% seen only once. Of the sample, less than 5.5% falls within the top ten clones.

The table lists this clonotype with many counts. The antigen it binds to is not known. Base quality data are lacking; no much larger clone is found one base away. Paper-wide results and their limitations: TCR clonal expansion was greatest in HAM/TSP patients and smallest in MS patients, who ranked below even healthy controls. No identical CDR3 amino acid sequences were found to be shared among expanded clones across subjects, suggesting that TCR-beta repertoires were private in all groups.

The intended sense of this specimen's time point label: technical triplicate 3. For sorted-subset TCR libraries, approximately 1 million sorted CD4+ or CD8+ T cells were used. Peripheral blood was subjected to Ficoll-Hypaque density gradient centrifugation to isolate PBMCs, which were then cryopreserved in liquid nitrogen. Paired sorted CD4+ and CD8+ subsets came from healthy controls, HAM/TSP patients and MS patients. The sequencing input was CD4+ T cells from blood. This chain is built from TRBV12-3 or TRBV12-4 and TRBJ2-2; tentative D gene TRBD1, with 6 bases matching. The sequence was obtained from a female donor with HTLV-1-associated myelopathy (HAM/TSP). The CDR3 protein sequence reads: CASSNTGYTGELFF. The nucleotide sequence reads as follows: TGTGCCAGCAGTAACACAGGGTACACCGGGGAGCTGTTTTTT.